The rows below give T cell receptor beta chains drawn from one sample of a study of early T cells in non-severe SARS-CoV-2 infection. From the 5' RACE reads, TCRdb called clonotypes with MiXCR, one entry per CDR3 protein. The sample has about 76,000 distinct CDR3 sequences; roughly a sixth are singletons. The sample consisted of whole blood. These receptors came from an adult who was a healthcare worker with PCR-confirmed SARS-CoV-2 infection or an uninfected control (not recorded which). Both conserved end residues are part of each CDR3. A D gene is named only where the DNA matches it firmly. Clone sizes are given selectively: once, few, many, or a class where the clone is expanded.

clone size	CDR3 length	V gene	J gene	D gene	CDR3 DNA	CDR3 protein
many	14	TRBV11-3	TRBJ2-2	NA	TGTGCCAGCAGCTTATACGGGAACACCGGGGAGCTGTTTTTT	CASSLYGNTGELFF
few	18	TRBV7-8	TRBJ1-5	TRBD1	TGTGCCAGCAGCTCGGACAGGGGAATTGCTAATAGCAATCAGCCCCAGCATTTT	CASSSDRGIANSNQPQHF
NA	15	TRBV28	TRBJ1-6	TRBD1	TGTGCCAGCAGTTTATCGGGACAGGGCGATTCACCCCTCCACTTT	CASSLSGQGDSPLHF
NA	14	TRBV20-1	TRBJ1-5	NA	TGCAGTGCTGGCCCCCGCAGACACAATCAGCCCCAGCATTTT	CSAGPRRHNQPQHF
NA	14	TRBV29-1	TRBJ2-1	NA	TGCAGCGTCGAAAGGGGGGCATCCTACAATGAGCAGTTCTTC	CSVERGASYNEQFF
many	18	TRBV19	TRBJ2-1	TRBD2	TGTGCCAGTAGTACCGGGACTAGCGGGGCCCCCCCCTACAATGAGCAGTTCTTC	CASSTGTSGAPPYNEQFF
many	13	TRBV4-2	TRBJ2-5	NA	TGTGCCAGCAGCTCACTAACCCGAGAGACCCAGTACTTC	CASSSLTRETQYF
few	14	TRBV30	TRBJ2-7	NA	TGTGCCTGGAGTGAAAACTGGTTAACCTACGAGCAGTACTTC	CAWSENWLTYEQYF
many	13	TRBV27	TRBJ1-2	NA	TGTGCCAGCAGTTTCCAGTCAACCTATGGCTACACCTTC	CASSFQSTYGYTF
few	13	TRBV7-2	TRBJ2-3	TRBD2	TGTGCCAGCAGCGCAGGGACTAAAGATACGCAGTATTTT	CASSAGTKDTQYF
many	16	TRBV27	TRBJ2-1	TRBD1	TGTGCCAGCAGTCCCCTAGGGACAGGGATTGTCGATGAGCAGTTCTTC	CASSPLGTGIVDEQFF
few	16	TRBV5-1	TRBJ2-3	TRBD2	TGCGCCAGCAGCCGCGGACTAGCGGGGGAGGCAGATACGCAGTATTTT	CASSRGLAGEADTQYF
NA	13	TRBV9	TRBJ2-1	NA	TGTGCCAGCAGCGTATCCAGGGTCGATGAGCAGTTCTTC	CASSVSRVDEQFF
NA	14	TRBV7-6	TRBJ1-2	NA	TGTGCCAGCAGCTTAAATCCAGGACCCTATGGCTACACCTTC	CASSLNPGPYGYTF
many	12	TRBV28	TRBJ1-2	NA	TGTGCCAGCAGTTTGGGCAGCTATGGCTACACCTTC	CASSLGSYGYTF
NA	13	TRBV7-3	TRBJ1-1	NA	TGTGCCAGCAGCTTATGGATAGGGGTTGAAGTTTTCTTT	CASSLWIGVEVFF
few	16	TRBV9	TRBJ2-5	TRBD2	TGTGCCAGCAGCACGGGACTAGCGGGAGGGTCAGAGACCCAGTACTTC	CASSTGLAGGSETQYF
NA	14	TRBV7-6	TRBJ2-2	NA	TGTGCCAGCAGCCCCAGGGGGAACACCGGGGAGCTGTTTTTT	CASSPRGNTGELFF
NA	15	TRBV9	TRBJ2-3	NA	TGTGCCAGCAGCGTCGAGCAGACCTTCACAGATACGCAGTATTTT	CASSVEQTFTDTQYF
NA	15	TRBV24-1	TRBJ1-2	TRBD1	TGTGCCACCAGTGATTACGCGTGGACAGGGGGCGGCTACACCTTC	CATSDYAWTGGGYTF
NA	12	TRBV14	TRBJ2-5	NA	TGTGGCAGCAACACCAAGGGGGGGACCCAGTACTTC	CGSNTKGGTQYF
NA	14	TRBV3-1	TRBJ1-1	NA	TGTGCCAGCAGCCCTCAAGGCAAGGACACTGAAGCTTTCTTT	CASSPQGKDTEAFF
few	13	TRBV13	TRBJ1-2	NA	TGTGCCAGCAGCCACAGGGCGAACTATGGCTACACCTTC	CASSHRANYGYTF
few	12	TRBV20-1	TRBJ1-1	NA	TGCAGTGCCCTTCGTTCCTCCACCGAAGCTTTCTTT	CSALRSSTEAFF
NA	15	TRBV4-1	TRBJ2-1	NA	TGCGCCAGCAGCCAAAACTCGGGACCCTACAATGAGCAGTTCTTC	CASSQNSGPYNEQFF
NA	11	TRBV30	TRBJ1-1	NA	TGTGCCTGGAGTGAGGAGGGTGAAGCTTTCTTT	CAWSEEGEAFF
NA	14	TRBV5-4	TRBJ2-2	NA	TGTGCCGGCAGGACGGAAGAGGGGGCCGGGGAGCTGTTTTTT	CAGRTEEGAGELFF
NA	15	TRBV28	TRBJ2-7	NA	TGTGCCAGCAGTTCCCTCGGGGTCACATCCTACGAGCAGTACTTC	CASSSLGVTSYEQYF
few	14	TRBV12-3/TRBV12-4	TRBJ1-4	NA	TGTGCCAGCAGTTCAACGGAAACTAATGAAAAACTGTTTTTT	CASSSTETNEKLFF
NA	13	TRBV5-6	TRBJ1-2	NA	TGTGCCAGCAGCCAGGGACACTCGTATGGCCACACCTTC	CASSQGHSYGHTF
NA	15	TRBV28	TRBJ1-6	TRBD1	TGTGCCAGCAGTTTTCGAACAGGGGGTAATTCACCCCTCCACTTT	CASSFRTGGNSPLHF
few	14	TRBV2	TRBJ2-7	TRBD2	TGTGCCAGCATGATCGGACTAGCGGGCTACGAGCAGTACTTC	CASMIGLAGYEQYF
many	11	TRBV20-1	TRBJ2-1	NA	TGCAGTGCTAGTTACCGAAATGAGCAGTTCTTC	CSASYRNEQFF
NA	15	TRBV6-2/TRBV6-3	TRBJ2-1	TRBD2	TGTGCCAGCAGTAAACTAGCGGGAGTCGGTAATGAGCAGTTCTTC	CASSKLAGVGNEQFF
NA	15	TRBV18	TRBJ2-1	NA	TGTGCCAGCTCACCAAATGCCGCAGGGCAGGCTGAGCAGTTCTTC	CASSPNAAGQAEQFF
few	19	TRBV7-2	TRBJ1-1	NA	TGTGCCAGCAGCTTAGGCCCTCCCGGGTCAGGCAGCATGAACACTGAAGCTTTCTTT	CASSLGPPGSGSMNTEAFF
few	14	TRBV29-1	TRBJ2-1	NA	TGCAGCGCCCCTCAGGGCAGCTCCTACAATGAGCAGTTCTTC	CSAPQGSSYNEQFF
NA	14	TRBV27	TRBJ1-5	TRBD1	TGTGCCAGCAGTCACAGGGGGTTGGGTCAGCCCCAGCATTTT	CASSHRGLGQPQHF
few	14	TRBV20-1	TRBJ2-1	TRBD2	TGCAGTGCTAGAGATAGGCTAGCGGGAGGAGAGCAGTTCTTC	CSARDRLAGGEQFF
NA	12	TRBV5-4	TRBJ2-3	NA	TGTGCCAGCAGCTCATGGAGGAATACGCAGTATTTT	CASSSWRNTQYF
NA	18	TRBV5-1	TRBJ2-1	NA	TGCGCCAGCAGTTCTCCCCCTGGGAAGCGGCGCTCCTACAATGAGCAGTTCTTC	CASSSPPGKRRSYNEQFF